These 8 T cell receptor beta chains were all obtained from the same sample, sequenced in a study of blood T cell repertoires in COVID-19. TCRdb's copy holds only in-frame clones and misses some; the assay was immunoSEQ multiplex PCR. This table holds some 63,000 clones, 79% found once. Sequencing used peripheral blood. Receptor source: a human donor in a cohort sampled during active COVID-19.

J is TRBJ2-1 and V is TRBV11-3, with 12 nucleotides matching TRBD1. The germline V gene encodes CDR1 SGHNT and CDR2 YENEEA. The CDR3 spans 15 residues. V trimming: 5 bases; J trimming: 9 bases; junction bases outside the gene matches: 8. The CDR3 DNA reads TGTGCCAGCAGCCTGGGGGGACAGGGGGCTGGTGAGCAGTTCTTC. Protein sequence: CASSLGGQGAGEQFF.

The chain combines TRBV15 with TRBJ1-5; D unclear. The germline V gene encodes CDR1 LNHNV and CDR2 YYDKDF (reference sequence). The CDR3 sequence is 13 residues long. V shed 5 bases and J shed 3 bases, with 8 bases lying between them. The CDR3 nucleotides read TGTGCCACCAGCGTCAGATCCAATCAGCCCCAGCATTTT. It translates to CATSVRSNQPQHF.

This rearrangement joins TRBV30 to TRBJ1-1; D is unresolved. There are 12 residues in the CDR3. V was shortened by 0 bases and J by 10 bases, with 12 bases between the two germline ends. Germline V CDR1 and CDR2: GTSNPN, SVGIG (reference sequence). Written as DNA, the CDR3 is TGTGCCTGGAGTGTTTCGTCCATAGTAGCTTTCTTT. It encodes CAWSVSSIVAFF.

DNA for the CDR3: TGCGCCAGCAGCTCTACAACAGGGAACTACGAGCAGTACTTC. It yields the protein CASSSTTGNYEQYF. The chain couples TRBV5-1 to TRBJ2-7; D is perhaps TRBD1 (6 bases). The CDR3 spans 14 residues. V shed 3 bases and J shed 3 bases, with 13 bases lying between them. Germline V gene data show CDR1 as SGHRS and CDR2 as YFSETQ. Complete variable domain (other parts from reference TRBV5-1 and TRBJ2-7): KAGVTQTPRYLIKTRGQQVTLSCSPISGHRSVSWYQQTPGQGLQFLFEYFSETQRNKGNFPGRFSGRQFSNSRSEMNVSTLELGDSALYLCASSSTTGNYEQYFGPGTRLTVT.

CDR3 loop: CASADRGRNEKLFF. The CDR3 DNA follows: TGTGCCAGCGCTGACAGGGGGCGGAATGAAAAACTGTTTTTT. The chain couples TRBV2 to TRBJ1-4; 10 nucleotides agree with TRBD1. CDR1 and CDR2 from the germline V gene are SNHLY and FYNNEI. Unmatched junction bases numbered 5, after V lost 8 bases and J lost 5 bases. The CDR3 is 14 residues long.

CDR3 nucleotide sequence: TGTGCCAGCAGCCCTCTTGGGGGCGGGAGGGCCACAGATACGCAGTATTTT. This sequence encodes CASSPLGGGRATDTQYF. This chain uses TRBV14 with TRBJ2-3; 9 bases align to TRBD2. V shed 4 bases and J 2 bases; nucleotides not matched to a gene: 10. The CDR3 consists of 17 residues. Germline V lookup: CDR1 SGHDN, CDR2 FVKESK.

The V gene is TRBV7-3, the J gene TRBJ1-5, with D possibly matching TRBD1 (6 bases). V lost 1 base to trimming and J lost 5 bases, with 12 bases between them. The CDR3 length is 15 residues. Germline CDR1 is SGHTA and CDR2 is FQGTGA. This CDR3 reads CASSLKAGADQPQHF. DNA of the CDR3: TGTGCCAGCAGCTTAAAGGCGGGGGCGGATCAGCCCCAGCATTTT. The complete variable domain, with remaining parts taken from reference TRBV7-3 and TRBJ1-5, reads GAGVSQTPSNKVTEKGKYVELRCDPISGHTALYWYRQSLGQGPEFLIYFQGTGAADDSGLPNDRFFAVRPEGSVSTLKIQRTERGDSAVYLCASSLKAGADQPQHFGDGTRLSIL.

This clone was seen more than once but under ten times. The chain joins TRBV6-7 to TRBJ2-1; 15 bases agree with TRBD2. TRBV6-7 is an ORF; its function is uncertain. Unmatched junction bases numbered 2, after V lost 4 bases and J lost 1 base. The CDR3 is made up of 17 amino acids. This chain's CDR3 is CASSFGLAGGSYNEQFF. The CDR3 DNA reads TGTGCCAGCAGTTTCGGACTAGCGGGAGGGTCCTACAATGAGCAGTTCTTC.